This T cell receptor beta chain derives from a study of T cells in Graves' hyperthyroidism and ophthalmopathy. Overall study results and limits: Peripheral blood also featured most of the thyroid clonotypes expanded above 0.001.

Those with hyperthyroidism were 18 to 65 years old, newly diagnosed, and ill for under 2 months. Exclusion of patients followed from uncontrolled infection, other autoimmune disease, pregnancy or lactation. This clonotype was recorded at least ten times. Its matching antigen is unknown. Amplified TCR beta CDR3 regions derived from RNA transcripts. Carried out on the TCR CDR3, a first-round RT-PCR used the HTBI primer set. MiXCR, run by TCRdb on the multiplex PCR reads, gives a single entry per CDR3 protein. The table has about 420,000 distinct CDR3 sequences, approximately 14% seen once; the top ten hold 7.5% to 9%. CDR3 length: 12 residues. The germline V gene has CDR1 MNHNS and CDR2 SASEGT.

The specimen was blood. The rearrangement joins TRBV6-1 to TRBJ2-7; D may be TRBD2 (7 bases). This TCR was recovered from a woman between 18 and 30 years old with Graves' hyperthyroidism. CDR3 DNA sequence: TGTCACATCGGGGGGCAAGGCTACGAGCAGTACTTC. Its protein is CHIGGQGYEQYF.